Each of the 30 T cell receptor beta chains below was sequenced from the same sample in a study of shared clonotypes between healthy human individuals. This table comes from immunoSEQ multiplex PCR, and its TCRdb copy is limited to in-frame clones, with some not included. The repertoire holds some 2.3 million clones, with just over 90% as singletons. Material: naive CD4+ T cells from PBMCs. The subset: CD45RA+ positively selected. Every receptor here comes from a man aged 18 to 35 in good health. Some clones in this sample may be carry-over from other donors' samples.

V gene TRBV15 combines with J gene TRBJ2-1, with D perhaps assigned TRBD1 or TRBD2 (5 bases each). The CDR3 has 17 residues. Per the germline V gene, CDR1 is LNHNV and CDR2 is YYDKDF (reference sequence). Trimming pared 2 bases from V and 6 bases from J, leaving 20 bases between. The CDR3 reads CATSRWNRDPPANEQFF. CDR3 in DNA: TGTGCCACCAGCAGATGGAACCGGGACCCCCCGGCCAATGAGCAGTTCTTC.

This chain connects TRBV5-1 to TRBJ2-5, with 10 bases matching TRBD1. Germline V gene data show CDR1 as SGHRS and CDR2 as YFSETQ. The CDR3 has 15 amino acids. V lost 4 bases, J lost 5 bases, and 8 bases stayed unmatched. CDR3 in DNA: TGCGCCAGCAGCCCCAGACAGGGGGCTCGGGAGACCCAGTACTTC. Translated: CASSPRQGARETQYF.

The chain links TRBV2 to TRBJ1-4; maybe TRBD1 (5 bases). The CDR3 totals 16 residues. Trimming shortened V by 0 bases and J by 0 bases, and 8 bases separated the two germline ends. CDR1 is SNHLY, CDR2 FYNNEI, per germline. CDR3 coding DNA: TGTGCCAGCAGTGAAGCGGCGACAGCAACTAATGAAAAACTGTTTTTT. Translation: CASSEAATATNEKLFF.

CDR3 sequence reads: CASKERPGTGVYEQYF. In nucleotides, the CDR3 is TGTGCCAGCAAAGAAAGACCCGGGACAGGGGTCTACGAGCAGTACTTC. The chain couples TRBV6-6 to TRBJ2-7; 10 nucleotides match TRBD1. The CDR3 consists of 16 residues. V dropped 7 bases and J dropped 3; count of bases not matched to a gene: 12. Germline CDR1 is MNHNY and CDR2 is SVGAGI (reference sequence).

This chain uses TRBV2 with TRBJ2-6; the D gene could be TRBD1 or TRBD2 (5 bases each). CDR3 length: 16 amino acids. V was pared by 5 bases and J by 0 bases, with 11 bases between. Germline assignment: CDR1 SNHLY and CDR2 FYNNEI. The CDR3: CASSPGRHSGANVLTF. The CDR3 DNA reads as TGTGCCAGCAGTCCGGGACGGCACTCTGGGGCCAACGTCCTGACTTTC.

The chain joins TRBV5-1 to TRBJ2-6, with TRBD1 matching over 7 bases. In germline, CDR1 is SGHRS, CDR2 YFSETQ. V trimming: 3 bases; J trimming: 1 base; junction bases outside the gene matches: 13. CDR3 length: 19 residues. The CDR3 reads CASSYRDSGTFSGANVLTF. In nucleotides, the CDR3 is TGCGCCAGCAGCTACCGGGACAGCGGTACGTTTTCTGGGGCCAACGTCCTGACTTTC.

The chain employs TRBV28 and TRBJ1-2; unclear D gene. The germline V gene has CDR1 MDHEN and CDR2 SYDVKM. The CDR3 is made up of 14 amino acids. The V end lost 3 bases, the J end lost 3 bases, and 11 bases lay between the germline ends. In DNA, the CDR3 is TGTGCCAGCAGTTTTAGGGAGGAGTACTATGGCTACACCTTC. Protein: CASSFREEYYGYTF.

The gene calls are TRBV4-2 and TRBJ2-1; D is uncertain. V was pared by 0 bases and J by 6 bases, with 9 bases between. The CDR3 loop spans 14 amino acids. Germline V gene sequence: CDR1 LGHNA, CDR2 YNFKEQ. This chain's CDR3 is CASSQERLSNEQFF. CDR3 sequence (DNA): TGTGCCAGCAGCCAAGAGCGGTTAAGCAATGAGCAGTTCTTC.

The V call is TRBV6-5, the J call TRBJ1-4; D not resolved. The CDR3 sequence is 15 residues long. Trimming stripped 7 bases from V and 2 bases from J, with 14 bases between. CDR1 and CDR2 from the germline V gene are MNHEY and SVGAGI. The CDR3 sequence is CASKSKSTTNEKLFF. The CDR3 nucleotides are TGTGCCAGCAAATCCAAATCCACGACTAATGAAAAACTGTTTTTT.

The V and J genes are TRBV4-3 and TRBJ2-3, with 7 bases fitting TRBD2. The CDR3 covers 16 residues. Looked up from germline, CDR1 is LGHNA and CDR2 is YSLEER. Losses at the gene ends were 5 bases for V and 0 bases for J; bases not matched to a gene: 8. The CDR3 bases are TGCGCCAGCAGCTCCGAGACTAGCCTGAGCACAGATACGCAGTATTTT. Encoded protein: CASSSETSLSTDTQYF.

J is TRBJ2-7 and V is TRBV19, with D perhaps matching TRBD2 (5 bases). Germline V lookup: CDR1 LNHDA, CDR2 SQIVND (reference sequence). This CDR3 is 15 amino acids long. Deletions cut 3 bases from V and 5 bases from J, with 17 bases between. The CDR3 nucleotides read TGTGCCAGTAGTATTCTACCGGGATTACGGGACGAGCAGTACTTC. It encodes CASSILPGLRDEQYF.

V gene TRBV7-8 combines with J gene TRBJ2-7; 11 bases align to TRBD2. The length of the CDR3 is 15 residues. Germline V gene sequence: CDR1 SGHVS, CDR2 FQNEAQ. V was pared by 4 bases and J by 5 bases, with 7 bases of the junction left unmatched. CDR3 region: CASSWTGLAANEQYF. The CDR3 nucleotides read TGTGCCAGCAGCTGGACGGGACTAGCGGCAAACGAGCAGTACTTC.

Comment on this clone: This specimen includes other DNA sequences encoding the same CDR3. This chain links TRBV9 with TRBJ2-1; D is possibly TRBD1 (6 bases). CDR3 length: 15 residues. CDR1 and CDR2 from the germline V gene are SGDLS and YYNGEE. Trimming removed 1 base from V and 3 bases from J, with 11 bases in between. The CDR3 loop reads CASSVSGHGYNEQFF. The CDR3 nucleotides are TGTGCCAGCAGCGTATCGGGACACGGCTACAATGAGCAGTTCTTC.

Concerning this clone itself: This specimen includes other DNA sequences encoding the same CDR3. The chain has TRBV11-1 and TRBJ2-7; D is ambiguous. Deletions cut 0 bases from V and 2 bases from J, with 5 bases between. Germline assignment: CDR1 SGHAT and CDR2 FQDESV (reference sequence). The CDR3 consists of 13 residues. CDR3: CASSLAGTYEQYF. As DNA, the CDR3 is TGTGCCAGCAGCTTAGCCGGAACCTACGAGCAGTACTTC. The variable domain in full, completed from reference TRBV11-1 and TRBJ2-7, reads EAEVAQSPRYKITEKSQAVAFWCDPISGHATLYWYRQILGQGPELLVQFQDESVVDDSQLPKDRFSAERLKGVDSTLKIQPAELGDSAMYLCASSLAGTYEQYFGPGTRLTVT.

This clone was seen a handful of times. Other DNA sequences in this specimen translate into the identical CDR3. This chain links TRBV7-9 with TRBJ2-7; no reliable D call. The CDR3 contains 12 residues. CDR1 is SEHNR, CDR2 FQNEAQ, per germline (reference sequence). The V gene lost 5 bases and the J gene lost 0 bases, with 5 bases spanning the gap. The CDR3 here is CASSRSSYEQYF. CDR3 nucleotides: TGTGCCAGCAGCCGGAGCTCCTACGAGCAGTACTTC.

Regarding this clone: Other DNA sequences within the sample encode an identical CDR3. The V gene is TRBV28, the J gene TRBJ2-5; D possibly matches TRBD1 or TRBD2 (6 bases each). The germline V and J ends were trimmed by 2 bases and 5 bases, with 15 bases remaining between them. Germline V lookup: CDR1 MDHEN, CDR2 SYDVKM. This CDR3 has 15 residues. The CDR3 loop is CASSLRWGALETQYF. In DNA form, the CDR3 reads TGTGCCAGCAGTTTAAGATGGGGGGCCTTGGAGACCCAGTACTTC.

This clone was observed a single time. The chain carries TRBV18 and TRBJ2-7; D ambiguous. Germline CDR1 reads KGHSH; CDR2 reads LQKENI. The CDR3 is made up of 15 amino acids. V was trimmed by 6 bases and J by 0 bases, leaving 15 bases between them. The CDR3 protein is CASSAAVVLSYEQYF. As DNA, the CDR3 is TGTGCCAGCTCTGCGGCGGTAGTTCTCTCCTACGAGCAGTACTTC.

This chain joins TRBV29-1 and TRBJ2-3; 13 bases fit TRBD2. CDR1 is SQVTM and CDR2 is ANQGSEA in the germline V gene. The CDR3 runs to 14 residues. With V trimmed by 7 bases and J by 4 bases, 5 bases remained unmatched. CDR3 loop: CSALGTSGADTQYF. The CDR3 region has the DNA TGCAGCGCCCTCGGGACTAGCGGGGCAGATACGCAGTATTTT.

The chain is built from TRBV18 and TRBJ2-5, with D possibly TRBD1 on 5 matching bases. Per germline, CDR1 KGHSH and CDR2 LQKENI. The germline V and J ends were trimmed by 3 bases and 0 bases, with 8 bases remaining between them. This CDR3 spans 14 amino acids. In DNA, the CDR3 is TGTGCCAGCTCACCGGGGCAAGACCAAGAGACCCAGTACTTC. The encoded protein is CASSPGQDQETQYF.

This clone was recorded once. This chain uses TRBV6-6 with TRBJ2-7, with TRBD2 matching over 15 bases. From germline, CDR1 is MNHNY and CDR2 SVGAGI (reference sequence). The CDR3 sequence is 15 residues long. The J segment lost 3 bases and the V segment lost 9 bases, leaving 6 bases of the junction unmatched. The CDR3 loop is CASSGLAGGNYEQYF. CDR3 DNA: TGTGCCAGTTCGGGACTAGCGGGAGGAAACTACGAGCAGTACTTC.

The rearrangement links TRBV19 to TRBJ2-3; 9 nucleotides line up with TRBD2. Germline V lookup: CDR1 LNHDA, CDR2 SQIVND (reference sequence). The CDR3 runs 17 residues. Trimming cost V 6 bases and J 3 bases; bases outside gene matches: 13. The CDR3 reads CASSVSGSALRTDTQYF. In DNA, the CDR3 is TGTGCCAGTAGCGTTAGCGGGAGCGCCCTCAGAACAGATACGCAGTATTTT.

J is TRBJ2-1 and V is TRBV28; possible D gene TRBD2, 6 bases. V was trimmed by 4 bases and J by 6 bases, leaving 13 bases between them. The CDR3 sequence is 14 residues long. The germline gives CDR1 MDHEN, CDR2 SYDVKM. As DNA, the CDR3 is TGTGCCAGCAGTTGGCGGGGAGGCGGCAATGAGCAGTTCTTC. It is translated as CASSWRGGGNEQFF. The entire variable domain, with the rest obtained from reference TRBV28 and TRBJ2-1, is as follows: DVKVTQSSRYLVKRTGEKVFLECVQDMDHENMFWYRQDPGLGLRLIYFSYDVKMKEKGDIPEGYSVSREKKERFSLILESASTNQTSMYLCASSWRGGGNEQFFGPGTRLTVL.

The rearrangement joins TRBV5-5 to TRBJ2-7, with TRBD1 matching over 7 bases. Germline V gene lookup returns CDR1 SGHKS and CDR2 YYEKEE (reference sequence). CDR3 length: 14 amino acids. The V and J ends lost 4 bases and 2 bases, in that order; junction bases with no gene match: 6. CDR3 sequence reads: CASSLPTGPYEQYF. CDR3 nucleotides: TGTGCCAGCAGCCTGCCGACAGGGCCCTACGAGCAGTACTTC.

The chain links TRBV5-1 to TRBJ2-3, with D possibly matching TRBD1 (5 bases). V lost 1 base and J 3 bases, leaving 18 bases between the germline ends. The CDR3 has 17 amino acids. Looked up from germline, CDR1 is SGHRS and CDR2 is YFSETQ. For the CDR3, the DNA is TGCGCCAGCAGCTTGTTCGGTCTCGCAGGGTTTACAGATACGCAGTATTTT. Translated: CASSLFGLAGFTDTQYF.

This chain connects TRBV28 to TRBJ1-1; a weak D match, TRBD1 (5 bases). The germline CDR1 and CDR2 sequences are MDHEN and SYDVKM. This CDR3 comprises 15 residues. V shed 6 bases and J shed 0 bases, with 14 bases lying between them. In nucleotides, the CDR3 is TGTGCCAGCAGAATAATGGACATAGTGAACACTGAAGCTTTCTTT. This codes for CASRIMDIVNTEAFF.

The chain has TRBV10-3 and TRBJ2-7, with D perhaps TRBD1 (5 bases). Trimming removed 0 bases from V and 6 bases from J, with 12 bases in between. The CDR3 consists of 14 residues. The germline V gene has CDR1 ENHRY and CDR2 SYGVKD. CDR3 loop: CAISESAPRGEQYF. As DNA, the CDR3 is TGTGCCATCAGTGAGTCGGCCCCTAGGGGCGAGCAGTACTTC.

The rearrangement links TRBV29-1 to TRBJ1-2, with 10 positions matching TRBD1. Per the germline V gene, CDR1 is SQVTM and CDR2 is ANQGSEA. The V and J ends lost 4 bases and 7 bases, in that order; junction bases with no gene match: 6. The length of the CDR3 is 13 residues. The CDR3 reads CSVVRTGGAGYTF. The CDR3 DNA sequence: TGCAGCGTTGTAAGGACAGGGGGGGCTGGCTACACCTTC. Combining the CDR3 with reference TRBV29-1 and TRBJ1-2 gives the whole variable domain SAVISQKPSRDICQRGTSLTIQCQVDSQVTMMFWYRQQPGQSLTLIATANQGSEATYESGFVIDKFPISRPNLTFSTLTVSNMSPEDSSIYLCSVVRTGGAGYTFGSGTRLTVV.

The chain uses TRBV9 and TRBJ2-5; D remains ambiguous. V lost 0 bases and J lost 3, with 12 bases in between. The CDR3 loop spans 15 amino acids. Germline V CDR1 and CDR2: SGDLS, YYNGEE. The CDR3 loop reads CASSVVGDFKETQYF. The CDR3 nucleotides read TGTGCCAGCAGCGTAGTTGGGGATTTTAAAGAGACCCAGTACTTC.

This chain connects TRBV2 to TRBJ2-5; D might be TRBD1 (6 bases). The CDR3 has 14 residues. V lost 3 bases to trimming and J lost 0 bases, with 8 bases between them. The germline V gene encodes CDR1 SNHLY and CDR2 FYNNEI. CDR3 amino acids: CASSDRTDQETQYF. The CDR3 nucleotides read TGTGCCAGCAGTGACCGGACAGACCAAGAGACCCAGTACTTC.

The chain joins TRBV7-2 to TRBJ2-2; 9 bases are a match to TRBD1. This CDR3 has 15 amino acids. Germline trimming cut 1 base from V and 6 bases from J; bases unmatched to any gene: 3. Germline V gene lookup returns CDR1 SGHTA and CDR2 FQGNSA. CDR3 in amino acids: CASSLETGGSGELFF. The CDR3 coding sequence is TGTGCCAGCAGCTTAGAAACAGGGGGCTCCGGGGAGCTGTTTTTT.